This T cell receptor beta chain is from a study of T cell responses to AZD1222 COVID-19 vaccine. The repertoire was sequenced with immunoSEQ multiplex PCR; TCRdb's copy has only in-frame clones and lacks some. The sample includes about 150,000 clones, about nine tenths of them seen just once. To note about this clone: Its target is unknown.

The CDR3 runs to 14 residues. Germline loops: CDR1 SGHRS, CDR2 YFSETQ. V lost 4 bases and J 4 bases, leaving 11 bases between the germline ends. Study-level results: Repertoires in all cases were sampled only once the peak T cell response had passed.

This clonotype was obtained from an adult in good health. The V and J genes are TRBV5-1 and TRBJ1-4; the D gene is possibly TRBD1 (5 bases). The source material was peripheral blood, sampled on day 0 of MenACWY control vaccination. The CDR3 nucleotides read TGCGCCAGCAGCCACCAGGGCTTTAATGAAAAACTGTTTTTT. Its translation: CASSHQGFNEKLFF.